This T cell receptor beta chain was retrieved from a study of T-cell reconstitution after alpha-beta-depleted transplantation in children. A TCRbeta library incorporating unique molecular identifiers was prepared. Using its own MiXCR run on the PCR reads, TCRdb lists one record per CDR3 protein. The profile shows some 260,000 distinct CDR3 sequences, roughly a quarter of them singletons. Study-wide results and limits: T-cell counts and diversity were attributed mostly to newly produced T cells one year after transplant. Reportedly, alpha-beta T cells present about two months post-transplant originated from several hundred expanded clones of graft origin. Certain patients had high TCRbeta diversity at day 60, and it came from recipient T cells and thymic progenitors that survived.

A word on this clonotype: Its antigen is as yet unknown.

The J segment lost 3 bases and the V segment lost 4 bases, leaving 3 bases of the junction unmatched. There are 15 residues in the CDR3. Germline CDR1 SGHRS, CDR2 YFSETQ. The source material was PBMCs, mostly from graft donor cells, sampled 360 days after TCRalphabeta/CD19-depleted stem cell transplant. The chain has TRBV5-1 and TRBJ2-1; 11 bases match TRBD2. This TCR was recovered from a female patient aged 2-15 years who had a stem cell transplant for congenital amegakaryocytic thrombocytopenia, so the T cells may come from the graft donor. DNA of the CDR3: TGCGCCAGCAGCCCACTAGCGGGAGACTACAATGAGCAGTTCTTC. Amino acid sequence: CASSPLAGDYNEQFF.